Below are 29 T cell receptor beta chains sequenced from a single sample in a study of T cell repertoires in cytomegalovirus infection. Each CDR3 protein is one row after TCRdb ran MiXCR on the reads. The sample has roughly 120,000 distinct CDR3 sequences; 32% are singletons. Antigen specificity for these receptors is unknown. The sample was CD8+ T cells from cultured PBMCs, taken from culture after CMV antigen stimulation. The receptors derive from a human donor in good health (CMV status not recorded). Some clones in this sample may be carry-over from other donors' samples.

The chain carries TRBV6-8 and TRBJ1-1; the D gene is possibly TRBD1 (5 bases). The CDR3 contains 15 residues. Germline lookup yields CDR1 MNHGY and CDR2 SAAAGT. V lost 5 bases to trimming and J lost 3 bases, with 16 bases between them. CDR3 bases: TGTGCCAGCAGTGGGGAACAGGACTTGTACACTGAAGCTTTCTTT. Its protein is CASSGEQDLYTEAFF.

The chain joins TRBV12-3 or TRBV12-4 to TRBJ2-1, with TRBD1 as a possible D gene (5 bases). Trimming removed 1 base at V and 7 bases at J, with 14 bases between. CDR3 length equals 15 residues. The CDR3 DNA sequence: TGTGCCAGCAGTTTAGTCCCGGACATGATTAATGAGCAGTTCTTC. It is translated as CASSLVPDMINEQFF.

The rearrangement joins TRBV11-2 to TRBJ2-7; TRBD1 matches at 10 bases. Germline values: CDR1 SGHAT, CDR2 FQNNGV. V lost 4 bases to trimming and J lost 4 bases; unmatched junction nucleotides: 7. The CDR3 extends over 15 amino acids. CDR3: CASSWGQGRWYEQYF. CDR3 nucleotides: TGTGCCAGCAGCTGGGGACAGGGGAGATGGTACGAGCAGTACTTC.

The gene calls are TRBV20-1 and TRBJ2-7; D unclear. V was cut by 0 bases and J by 1 base, with 13 bases left in between. The CDR3 totals 15 residues. Germline V gives CDR1 DFQATT, CDR2 SNEGSKA (reference sequence). This CDR3 is CSARDLLRPSYEQYF. The DNA for the CDR3 is TGCAGTGCTAGAGATCTTCTGCGGCCGTCCTACGAGCAGTACTTC.

J is TRBJ1-2 and V is TRBV5-1, with 9 bases lining up with TRBD1. J was trimmed by 5 bases and V by 4 bases; bases with no gene match: 9. Germline V CDR1 and CDR2: SGHRS, YFSETQ. This CDR3 region has 15 residues. CDR3 protein: CASSDPRDRDYGYTF. The CDR3 nucleotides are TGCGCCAGCAGCGATCCCCGGGACAGGGATTATGGCTACACCTTC.

This chain joins TRBV25-1 and TRBJ1-6, with no clear D. The V end was cut by 4 bases, the J end by 7 bases, with 14 bases between. CDR3 length: 15 residues. Germline V CDR1 and CDR2: MGHDK, SYGVNS. The CDR3 nucleotides read TGTGCCAGCAGTGGGCCTCGAGGGATGAATTCACCCCTCCACTTT. Translating it yields CASSGPRGMNSPLHF.

There are a few counts of this clonotype. The chain combines TRBV27 with TRBJ1-1; the D gene is possibly TRBD1 (5 bases). Germline V gene data show CDR1 as MNHEY and CDR2 as SMNVEV (reference sequence). V was shortened by 0 bases and J by 4 bases, with 12 bases between the two germline ends. The CDR3 consists of 15 residues. The CDR3 spells CASSLSLGGGTEAFF. CDR3 bases: TGTGCCAGCAGTTTATCGTTGGGGGGGGGCACTGAAGCTTTCTTT.

The chain uses TRBV6-2 or TRBV6-3 and TRBJ1-2; 10 bases fit TRBD1. The germline V gene has CDR1 MNHEY and CDR2 SVGEGT. After removal of 5 bases from V and 2 bases from J, the junction contained 8 bases not matched to a gene. CDR3 size: 16 residues. The DNA of the CDR3 is TGTGCCAGCAGTCCCGCTTTGACAGGGGGCAACTATGGCTACACCTTC. This gives the protein CASSPALTGGNYGYTF.

This clonotype was picked up many times. The gene calls are TRBV7-9 and TRBJ2-3, with a tentative D call TRBD1 (5 bases). This CDR3 is 21 amino acids long. Germline-derived CDR1 and CDR2 are SEHNR and FQNEAQ (reference sequence). V shed 3 bases and J shed 8 bases, with 36 bases lying between them. CDR3 coding DNA: TGTGCCAGCAGCTTTGATGCTATGGTGTGGGTCAGGGATCGACCGGTGGCTACGCAGTATTTT. Translating gives CASSFDAMVWVRDRPVATQYF.

This clonotype was recorded once. The genes are TRBV2 and TRBJ2-3; 7 nucleotides match TRBD2. The CDR3 loop spans 13 amino acids. V trimming: 8 bases; J trimming: 6 bases; junction bases outside the gene matches: 8. From germline, CDR1 is SNHLY and CDR2 FYNNEI. For the CDR3, the DNA is TGTGCCAGCCTGACTAGCCCCCGCGATACGCAGTATTTT. Protein: CASLTSPRDTQYF.

This clonotype appeared many times. The chain couples TRBV7-8 to TRBJ1-5; 8 bases fit TRBD1. The trim removed 2 bases at V and 1 base at J, leaving 7 bases unmatched. Germline values: CDR1 SGHVS, CDR2 FQNEAQ. The CDR3 contains 17 residues. The CDR3 loop is CASSLLPRGLSNQPQHF. The CDR3 DNA reads as TGTGCCAGCAGCTTATTACCCAGGGGGCTCAGCAATCAGCCCCAGCATTTT.

This clonotype has only a few counts. The chain couples TRBV19 to TRBJ1-1; D perhaps matches TRBD1 (5 bases). CDR1 LNHDA and CDR2 SQIVND come from the germline V gene (reference sequence). The germline V and J ends were trimmed by 1 base and 0 bases, with 6 bases remaining between them. The CDR3 runs to 14 residues. CDR3 sequence: CASSIGGMNTEAFF. The CDR3 DNA reads as TGTGCCAGTAGTATAGGGGGCATGAACACTGAAGCTTTCTTT. Full variable domain (remainder filled in from reference TRBV19 and TRBJ1-1): DGGITQSPKYLFRKEGQNVTLSCEQNLNHDAMYWYRQDPGQGLRLIYYSQIVNDFQKGDIAEGYSVSREKKESFPLTVTSAQKNPTAFYLCASSIGGMNTEAFFGQGTRLTVV.

Of note for this clonotype: A much more abundant neighbour one base away suggests this may be a read error. V gene TRBV6-2 or TRBV6-3 combines with J gene TRBJ2-3, with D possibly being TRBD2 (5 bases). Trimming removed 7 bases at V and 2 bases at J, with 16 bases between. Germline V CDR1 and CDR2: MNHEY, SVGEGT. The CDR3 sequence is 15 residues long. CDR3 sequence: CASKNWESHTDTQYF. DNA for the CDR3: TGTGCCAGCAAAAACTGGGAGTCTCACACAGATACGCAGTATTTT.

The V gene is TRBV3-1, the J gene TRBJ2-7, with TRBD2 identical over 7 bases. The CDR3 contains 15 residues. Germline V lookup: CDR1 LGHDT, CDR2 YNNKEL (reference sequence). With 0 bases clipped from V and 6 bases from J, the junction kept 8 bases outside the gene matches. CDR3 region: CASSQDLGGNGEQYF. The CDR3 DNA follows: TGTGCCAGCAGCCAAGATTTGGGAGGGAACGGCGAGCAGTACTTC.

Only a few counts were recorded for this clonotype. The V and J genes are TRBV7-6 and TRBJ2-1, with 8 bases lining up with TRBD1. The CDR3 length is 16 residues. Germline assignment: CDR1 SGHVS and CDR2 FNYEAQ. V lost 5 bases, J lost 4 bases, and 10 bases stayed unmatched. The CDR3 region has the DNA TGTGCCAGCAGCCCGGGTTTCGGACAGGGATACAATGAGCAGTTCTTC. This sequence encodes CASSPGFGQGYNEQFF.

This clonotype was seen many times. The chain uses TRBV28 and TRBJ2-7, with D perhaps matching TRBD1 or TRBD2 (5 bases each). This CDR3 has 14 residues. CDR1 is MDHEN and CDR2 is SYDVKM in the germline V gene. Between the trimmed V and J ends, which lost 3 bases and 6 bases, there was a span of 15 bases. The CDR3 coding sequence is TGTGCCAGCAGTTTTCATTGGGCAGGGAGCGAGCAGTACTTC. Its protein is CASSFHWAGSEQYF.

This clonotype has just a few counts. This chain uses TRBV20-1 with TRBJ1-4; D is ambiguous. Germline CDR1 and CDR2: DFQATT and SNEGSKA (reference sequence). Trimming pared 6 bases from V and 8 bases from J, leaving 13 bases between. The CDR3 covers 12 residues. The CDR3 bases are TGCAGTGCATCTCGGCCTGAAGAAAAACTGTTTTTT. Protein: CSASRPEEKLFF.

The chain carries TRBV4-1 and TRBJ2-6, with 8 bases that match TRBD2. Germline V gives CDR1 MGHRA, CDR2 YSYEKL. The CDR3 covers 16 residues. V dropped 3 bases and J dropped 0; count of bases not matched to a gene: 1. CDR3 DNA sequence: TGCGCCAGCAGCCAGGGGACTAGCTCTGGGGCCAACGTCCTGACTTTC. Amino acids: CASSQGTSSGANVLTF.

This chain uses TRBV19 with TRBJ2-6; D is undetermined. The CDR3 length is 15 residues. Germline lookup yields CDR1 LNHDA and CDR2 SQIVND (reference sequence). Trimming shortened V by 3 bases and J by 2 bases, and 8 bases separated the two germline ends. CDR3 nucleotides: TGTGCCAGTAGTATCCAGGTAGCTGGGGCCAACGTCCTGACTTTC. It translates to CASSIQVAGANVLTF.

The chain couples TRBV27 to TRBJ1-5; 11 positions agree with TRBD1. The CDR3 spans 19 residues. V lost 6 bases, J lost 0 bases, and 13 bases stayed unmatched. CDR1 and CDR2 from the germline V gene are MNHEY and SMNVEV (reference sequence). CDR3 protein: CASSPGMGQGELSNQPQHF. In nucleotides, the CDR3 is TGTGCCAGCAGCCCCGGGATGGGACAGGGGGAGCTTAGCAATCAGCCCCAGCATTTT.

This chain's CDR3 is CASREPGGGQPQHF. The CDR3 region has the DNA TGTGCCAGCAGGGAGCCGGGGGGCGGTCAGCCCCAGCATTTT. The rearrangement joins TRBV6-6 to TRBJ1-5; maybe TRBD1 (6 bases). V shed 6 bases and J shed 6 bases, with 15 bases lying between them. CDR3 size: 14 residues. CDR1 and CDR2 from the germline V gene are MNHNY and SVGAGI (reference sequence).

This clonotype occurred a few times. The V call is TRBV7-8, the J call TRBJ2-2, with D possibly TRBD2 on 7 matching bases. Germline V gene sequence: CDR1 SGHVS, CDR2 FQNEAQ. V gave up 2 bases and J gave up 7 bases, with 20 bases separating them. The CDR3 covers 17 residues. In DNA form, the CDR3 reads TGTGCCAGCAGCTTATGGGGAAAGGGGGGGGCCAGCGGGGAGCTGTTTTTT. It specifies CASSLWGKGGASGELFF.

This chain links TRBV2 with TRBJ2-7, with D uncertain. Per the germline V gene, CDR1 is SNHLY and CDR2 is FYNNEI. The CDR3 consists of 13 residues. The V gene lost 4 bases and the J gene lost 2 bases, with 9 bases spanning the gap. The CDR3 nucleotides read TGTGCCAGCAGTGTGAACATACCCTACGAGCAGTACTTC. Protein sequence: CASSVNIPYEQYF.

This clonotype showed up many times. V gene TRBV6-1 combines with J gene TRBJ2-7; TRBD2 aligns across 7 bases. V gave up 6 bases and J gave up 4 bases; unmatched junction bases: 12. The CDR3 length is 15 residues. The germline V gene has CDR1 MNHNS and CDR2 SASEGT. DNA for the CDR3: TGTGCCAGCAGCCATACTAGCGTGGTGCAGTACGAGCAGTACTTC. This sequence encodes CASSHTSVVQYEQYF.

The gene calls are TRBV7-2 and TRBJ1-5, with a tentative D call TRBD1 (5 bases). This CDR3 contains 19 residues. Germline V lookup: CDR1 SGHTA, CDR2 FQGNSA. Trimming cost V 4 bases and J 1 base, with 23 bases left between them. CDR3 nucleotide sequence: TGTGCCAGCAGCTCCGAGGCCAGGGTTGGGGAGTGGAGCAATCAGCCCCAGCATTTT. This translates into CASSSEARVGEWSNQPQHF. Together with reference TRBV7-2 and TRBJ1-5, the CDR3 gives the full variable domain: GAGVSQSPSNKVTEKGKDVELRCDPISGHTALYWYRQSLGQGLEFLIYFQGNSAPDKSGLPSDRFSAERTGGSVSTLTIQRTQQEDSAVYLCASSSEARVGEWSNQPQHFGDGTRLSIL.

This rearrangement joins TRBV12-3 or TRBV12-4 to TRBJ1-1; no reliable D call. The CDR3 runs to 13 residues. The ends were cut back, 5 bases at V and 3 bases at J, with 10 bases in the middle. CDR3 sequence (DNA): TGTGCCAGCAGTCCCGTACGGTACACTGAAGCTTTCTTT. This translates into CASSPVRYTEAFF.

In its sample, this clonotype was seen many times. The rearrangement links TRBV7-2 to TRBJ1-2; D is perhaps TRBD1 (5 bases). Germline loops: CDR1 SGHTA, CDR2 FQGNSA. The CDR3 contains 14 residues. With 5 bases removed from V and 4 bases from J, the gap between germline ends came to 14 bases. The CDR3 region is CASSIQGHGYGYTF. The CDR3 DNA reads as TGTGCCAGCAGCATCCAGGGTCACGGCTATGGCTACACCTTC. The full variable domain, rest sourced from reference TRBV7-2 and TRBJ1-2, is GAGVSQSPSNKVTEKGKDVELRCDPISGHTALYWYRQSLGQGLEFLIYFQGNSAPDKSGLPSDRFSAERTGGSVSTLTIQRTQQEDSAVYLCASSIQGHGYGYTFGSGTRLTVV.

This chain connects TRBV29-1 to TRBJ1-2; the D is unclear. V was clipped by 0 bases and J by 7 bases, with 33 bases between them. This CDR3 spans 20 amino acids. The germline V gene encodes CDR1 SQVTM and CDR2 ANQGSEA. CDR3 sequence: CSVEDGPAGLWSTPVGGYTF. In nucleotides, the CDR3 is TGCAGCGTTGAAGATGGGCCGGCAGGACTTTGGTCGACCCCCGTCGGTGGCTACACCTTC.

The chain recombines TRBV7-8 with TRBJ2-1; 7 bases fit TRBD2. The CDR3 totals 17 residues. Germline CDR1 and CDR2: SGHVS and FQNEAQ. V lost 2 bases and J lost 5; bases outside the gene matches: 12. CDR3 DNA: TGTGCCAGCAGCTTATTTCTAGGGGCGGGGGAGAACAATGAGCAGTTCTTC. Its translation is CASSLFLGAGENNEQFF. The entire variable domain, with the rest obtained from reference TRBV7-8 and TRBJ2-1, is as follows: GAGVSQSPRYKVAKRGQDVALRCDPISGHVSLFWYQQALGQGPEFLTYFQNEAQLDKSGLPSDRFFAERPEGSVSTLKIQRTQQEDSAVYLCASSLFLGAGENNEQFFGPGTRLTVL.